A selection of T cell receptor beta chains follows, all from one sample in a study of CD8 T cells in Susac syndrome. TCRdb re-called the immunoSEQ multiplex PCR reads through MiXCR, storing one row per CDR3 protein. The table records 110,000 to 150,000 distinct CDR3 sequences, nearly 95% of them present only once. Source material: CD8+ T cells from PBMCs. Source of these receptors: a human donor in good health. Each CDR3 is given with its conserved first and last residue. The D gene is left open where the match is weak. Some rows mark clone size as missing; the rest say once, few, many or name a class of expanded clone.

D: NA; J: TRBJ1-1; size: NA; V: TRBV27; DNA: TGTGCCAGCAGTTTAGGACGGGCAAACACTGAAGCTTTCTTT; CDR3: CASSLGRANTEAFF
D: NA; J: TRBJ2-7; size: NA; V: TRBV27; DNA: TGTGCCAGCAGTCCATTGGAAGGAGCCTACGAGCAGTACTTC; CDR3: CASSPLEGAYEQYF
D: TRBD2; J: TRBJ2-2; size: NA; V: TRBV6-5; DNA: TGTGCCAGCAGTCAACTAGCGGGAGACACCGGGGAGCTGTTTTTT; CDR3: CASSQLAGDTGELFF
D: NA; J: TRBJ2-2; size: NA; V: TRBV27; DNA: TGTGCCAGCAGTTTAGTTGACCCCGGGGAGCTGTTTTTT; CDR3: CASSLVDPGELFF
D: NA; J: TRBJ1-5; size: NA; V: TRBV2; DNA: TGTGCCAGCAAATTGGACACAAATCAGCCCCAGCATTTT; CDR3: CASKLDTNQPQHF
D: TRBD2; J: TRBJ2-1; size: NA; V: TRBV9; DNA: TGTGCCAGCAGCGTAGAGGGACTAGCGGGAGTTGAGCAGTTCTTC; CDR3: CASSVEGLAGVEQFF
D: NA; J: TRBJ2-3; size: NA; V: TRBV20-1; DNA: TGCAGTGCTAGAGCTCGAGTTGGCGATACGCAGTATTTT; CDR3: CSARARVGDTQYF
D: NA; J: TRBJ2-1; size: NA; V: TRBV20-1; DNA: TGCAGTGCTAGAGAGGTGAATGAGCAGTTCTTC; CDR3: CSAREVNEQFF
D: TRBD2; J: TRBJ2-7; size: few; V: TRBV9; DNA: TGTGCCAGCAGCAATAGCGGGAGTCACGAGCAGTACTTC; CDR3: CASSNSGSHEQYF
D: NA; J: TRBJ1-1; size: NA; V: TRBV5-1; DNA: TGCGCCAGCAGCTTACAAGGGATTGAAGCTTTCTTT; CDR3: CASSLQGIEAFF
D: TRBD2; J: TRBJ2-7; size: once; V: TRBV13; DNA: TGTGCCAGCAGCGGCGGGAGGGCTTACGAGCAGTACTTC; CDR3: CASSGGRAYEQYF
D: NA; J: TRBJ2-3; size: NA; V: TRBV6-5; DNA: TGTGCCAGCAGTTACTCGATTGCTCTGGCGAGCACAGATACGCAGTATTTT; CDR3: CASSYSIALASTDTQYF
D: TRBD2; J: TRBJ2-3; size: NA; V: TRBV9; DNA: TGTGCCAGCAGCGCGGGACTAGCGGGAGTCGGAGATACGCAGTATTTT; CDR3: CASSAGLAGVGDTQYF
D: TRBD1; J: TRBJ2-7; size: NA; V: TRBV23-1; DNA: TGCGCCAGCAGTCAGATCGACAGGGACTACGAGCAGTACTTC; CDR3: CASSQIDRDYEQYF
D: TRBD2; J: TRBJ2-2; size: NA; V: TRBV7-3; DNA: TGTGCCAGCAGCCCATACTATGCGGGAGGTACCGGGGAGCTGTTTTTT; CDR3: CASSPYYAGGTGELFF
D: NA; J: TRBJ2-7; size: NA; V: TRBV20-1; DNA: TGCAGTGCTAGATCTGGGTCGGGAAGCTCCTACGAGCAGTACTTC; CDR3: CSARSGSGSSYEQYF
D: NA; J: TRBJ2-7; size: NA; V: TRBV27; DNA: TGTGCCAGCAGTTTATCCCCAGACACCTACGAGCAGTACTTC; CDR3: CASSLSPDTYEQYF
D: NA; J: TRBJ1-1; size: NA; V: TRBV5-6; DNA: TGTGCCAGCAGCTCAACAGCGAACACTGAAGCTTTCTTT; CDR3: CASSSTANTEAFF
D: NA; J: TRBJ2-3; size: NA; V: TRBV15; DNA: TGTGCCACCAGCAGAGAGAGAAGGGGGGGAGGCACAGATACGCAGTATTTT; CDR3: CATSRERRGGGTDTQYF
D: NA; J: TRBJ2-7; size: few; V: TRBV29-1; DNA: TGCAGCGTAGTCGTGGGGCTCTACGAGCAGTACTTC; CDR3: CSVVVGLYEQYF
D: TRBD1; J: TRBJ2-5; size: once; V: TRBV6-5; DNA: TGTGCCAGCACCCCGGGACAGCCCCAAGAGACCCAGTACTTC; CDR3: CASTPGQPQETQYF
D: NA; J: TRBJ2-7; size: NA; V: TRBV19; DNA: TGTGCCAGTAGCCCCGGGGTCAACTACGAGCAGTACTTC; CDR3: CASSPGVNYEQYF
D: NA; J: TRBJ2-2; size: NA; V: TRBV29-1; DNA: TGCAGCGTTGTTCTACGAGGCGGGGAGCTGTTTTTT; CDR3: CSVVLRGGELFF
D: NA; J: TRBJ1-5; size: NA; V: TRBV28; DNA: TGTGCCAGCAGTTGGAGGGCCAATCAGCCCCAGCATTTT; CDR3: CASSWRANQPQHF
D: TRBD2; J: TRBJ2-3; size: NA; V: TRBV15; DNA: TGTGCCTCTGGGACTAGCGGCACAGATACGCAGTATTTT; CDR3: CASGTSGTDTQYF
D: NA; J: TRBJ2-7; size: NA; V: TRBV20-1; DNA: TGCAGTGCTAGCCCGCGTATCTACGAGCAGTACTTC; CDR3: CSASPRIYEQYF
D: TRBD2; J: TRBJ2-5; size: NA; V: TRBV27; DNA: TGTGCCAGCAGTTTAAGACTAGCGTGGGAGACCCAGTACTTC; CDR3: CASSLRLAWETQYF
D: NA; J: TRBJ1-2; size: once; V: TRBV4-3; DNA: TGCGCCAGCAGCTCCCTGGATGGGGATGGCTACACCTTC; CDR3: CASSSLDGDGYTF
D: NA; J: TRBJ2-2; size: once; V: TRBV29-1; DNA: TGCAGCGTTTTACATAGCGGAAACGCGAACACCGGGGAGCTGTTTTTT; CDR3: CSVLHSGNANTGELFF
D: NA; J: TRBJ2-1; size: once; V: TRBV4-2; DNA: TGTGCCAGCAGCCAACGGAGGGTCGATGAGCAGTTCTTC; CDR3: CASSQRRVDEQFF
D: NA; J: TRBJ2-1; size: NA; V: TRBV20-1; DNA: TGCAGTGCACCGGCCCACGAGGGGAGCAATGAGCAGTTCTTC; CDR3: CSAPAHEGSNEQFF